This T cell receptor beta chain was recovered during a study of blood T cell repertoires in COVID-19. Study at large: There were acute and convalescent COVID-19 samples, and they came from the United States, Italy and Spain. T cells, B-cell-depleted T cells, or PBMCs supplied cDNA or gDNA.

Per the original data handling: Researchers report that nucleated cell counts were estimated from reference gene primer amplification. TCRdb's copy holds only in-frame clones and misses some; the assay was immunoSEQ multiplex PCR. V, J and clone size reflect that table, while D and trimming were determined from the DNA. The top ten hold about 0.8% of the sample, which has fewer than 300,000 clones, around 89% seen once. CDR3 size: 14 residues. From germline, CDR1 is MGHRA and CDR2 YSYEKL. V shed 4 bases and J shed 5 bases, with 15 bases lying between them. This sequence joins TRBV4-1 and TRBJ2-7; a weak D match, TRBD2 (6 bases). The TCR originated in a man aged 25-45 years with acute or convalescent COVID-19. The sample taken for sequencing was peripheral blood. CDR3 sequence reads: CASSPWGETNEQYF. The CDR3 DNA follows: TGCGCCAGCAGCCCCTGGGGGGAGACAAACGAGCAGTACTTC.